This entry is about one TCR beta chain. Its antigen is still unknown. These data belong to a study of T cell repertoires in ileal Crohn's disease. Study information: Thiopurines (about twelve) or anti-TNF agents (roughly 17) were given postoperatively to about half. Study-wide points: All patients with clonality above 26.8% had endoscopic recurrence. Active smokers at surgery had more clonal expansions than non-smokers.

Profiling relied on immunoSEQ multiplex PCR, and the TCRdb table lists in-frame clones only, not all of them. This table has about 17,000 clones, around 78% appearing once. Sequenced input: ileal tissue. This clonotype was obtained from an adult with Crohn's disease.

DNA of the CDR3: TGTGCCAGCAGCGAAAGGACAGGGAGTGTGGGTGGCTACACCTTC. Amino acid sequence: CASSERTGSVGGYTF. This chain uses TRBV9 with TRBJ1-2; 8 nucleotides match TRBD1. CDR3 length: 15 residues. The V segment lost 3 bases and the J segment 7 bases; nucleotides outside the gene matches: 11. Germline V gene lookup returns CDR1 SGDLS and CDR2 YYNGEE.